This T cell receptor beta chain was identified during a study of blood T cell repertoires in COVID-19. Study as a whole: The United States, Italy and Spain provided the acute and convalescent COVID-19 samples. In each case, the material was cDNA or gDNA derived from T cells, B-cell-depleted T cells, or PBMCs.

This CDR3 has 13 amino acids. The V segment lost 4 bases and the J segment 5 bases; nucleotides outside the gene matches: 4. Germline CDR1 reads SQVTM; CDR2 reads ANQGSEA. Per the original methods: Reference gene primers were amplified, and this amplification served to estimate nucleated cell counts. Data came from immunoSEQ multiplex PCR; TCRdb stores just in-frame clones and leaves some out. From that table come the V and J calls and clone size; the DNA was used to work out D and trimming. This sample yields roughly 180,000 clones, of which about 88% are seen a single time; less than 3.5% belongs to the top ten.

The sequence derives from a woman between 25 and 40 years old with active or convalescent COVID-19. The rearrangement joins TRBV29-1 to TRBJ1-4; TRBD1 matches at 7 bases. The sequenced sample consisted of peripheral blood. The CDR3 protein is CSVGQGSNEKLFF. CDR3 DNA: TGCAGCGTTGGACAGGGATCGAATGAAAAACTGTTTTTT.